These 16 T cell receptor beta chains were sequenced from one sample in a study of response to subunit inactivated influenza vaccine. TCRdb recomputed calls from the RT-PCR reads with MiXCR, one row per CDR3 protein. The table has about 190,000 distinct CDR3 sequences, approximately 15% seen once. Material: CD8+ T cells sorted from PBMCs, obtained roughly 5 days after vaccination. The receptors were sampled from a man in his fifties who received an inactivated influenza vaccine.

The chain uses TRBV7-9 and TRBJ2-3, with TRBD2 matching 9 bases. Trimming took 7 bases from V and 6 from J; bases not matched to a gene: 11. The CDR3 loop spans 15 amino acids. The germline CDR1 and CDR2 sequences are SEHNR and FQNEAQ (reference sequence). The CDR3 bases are TGTGCCAGCATGCTCGCGGGGGGGCCGTTGGATACGCAGTATTTT. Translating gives CASMLAGGPLDTQYF.

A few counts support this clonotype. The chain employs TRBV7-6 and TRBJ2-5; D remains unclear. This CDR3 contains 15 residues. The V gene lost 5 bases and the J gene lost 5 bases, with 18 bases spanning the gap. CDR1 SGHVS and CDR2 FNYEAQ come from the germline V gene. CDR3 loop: CASSADISPRETQYF. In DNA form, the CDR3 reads TGTGCCAGCAGCGCGGATATATCCCCGAGGGAGACCCAGTACTTC.

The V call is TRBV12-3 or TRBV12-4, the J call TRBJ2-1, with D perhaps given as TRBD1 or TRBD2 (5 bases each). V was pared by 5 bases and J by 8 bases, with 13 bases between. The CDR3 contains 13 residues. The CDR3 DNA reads TGTGCCAGCAGTACATCTCCGGGACATGAGCAGTTCTTC. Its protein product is CASSTSPGHEQFF.

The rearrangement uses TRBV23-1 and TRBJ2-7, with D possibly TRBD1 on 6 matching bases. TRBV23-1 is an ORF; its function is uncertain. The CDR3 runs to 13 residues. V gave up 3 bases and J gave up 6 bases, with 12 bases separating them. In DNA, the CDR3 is TGCGCCAGCAGTCATCACGGGACACCCGAGCAGTACTTC. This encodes CASSHHGTPEQYF.

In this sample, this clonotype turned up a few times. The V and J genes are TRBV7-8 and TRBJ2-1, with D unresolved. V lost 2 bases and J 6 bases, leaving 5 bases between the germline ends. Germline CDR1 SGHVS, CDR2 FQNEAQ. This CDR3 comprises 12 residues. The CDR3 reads CASSLTLNEQFF. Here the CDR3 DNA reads TGTGCCAGCAGCTTAACCCTCAATGAGCAGTTCTTC.

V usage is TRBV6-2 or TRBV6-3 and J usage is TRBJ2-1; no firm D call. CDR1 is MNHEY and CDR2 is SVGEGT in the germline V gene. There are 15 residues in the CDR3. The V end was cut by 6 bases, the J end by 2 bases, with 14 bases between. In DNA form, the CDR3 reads TGTGCCAGCAGCGCGTGGGGTGAGACCTACAATGAGCAGTTCTTC. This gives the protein CASSAWGETYNEQFF.

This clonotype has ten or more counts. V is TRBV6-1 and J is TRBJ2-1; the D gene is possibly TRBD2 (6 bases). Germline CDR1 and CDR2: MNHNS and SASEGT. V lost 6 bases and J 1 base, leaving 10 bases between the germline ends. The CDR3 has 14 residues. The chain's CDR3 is CASSETSSYNEQFF. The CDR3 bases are TGTGCCAGCAGCGAGACTAGTTCCTACAATGAGCAGTTCTTC.

CDR3 DNA: TGTGCCAGCAGCTTAGCGCTAAGTGGCTACACCTTC. Translated, it gives CASSLALSGYTF. The chain links TRBV7-9 to TRBJ1-2; D is undetermined. Per the germline V gene, CDR1 is SEHNR and CDR2 is FQNEAQ (reference sequence). The CDR3 extends over 12 amino acids. Trimming took 0 bases from V and 7 from J, leaving 6 bases between them.

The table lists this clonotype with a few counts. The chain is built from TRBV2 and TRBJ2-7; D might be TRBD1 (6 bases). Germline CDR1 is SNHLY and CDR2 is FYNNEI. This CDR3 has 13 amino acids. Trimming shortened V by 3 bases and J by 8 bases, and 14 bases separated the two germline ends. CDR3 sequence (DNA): TGTGCCAGCAGTGATCCCGGGACACCAAAGCAGTACTTC. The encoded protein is CASSDPGTPKQYF.

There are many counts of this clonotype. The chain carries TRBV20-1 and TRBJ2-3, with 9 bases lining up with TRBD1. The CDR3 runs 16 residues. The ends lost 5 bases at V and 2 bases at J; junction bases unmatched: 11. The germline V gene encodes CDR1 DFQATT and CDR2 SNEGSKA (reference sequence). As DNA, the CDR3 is TGCAGTGCTTTCGGGGAGGGACAGGGATTCACAGATACGCAGTATTTT. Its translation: CSAFGEGQGFTDTQYF.

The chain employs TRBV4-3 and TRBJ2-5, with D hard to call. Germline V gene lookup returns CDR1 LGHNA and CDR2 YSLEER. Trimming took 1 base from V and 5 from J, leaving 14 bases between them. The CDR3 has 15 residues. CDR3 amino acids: CASSQGGRIGETQYF. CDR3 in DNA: TGCGCCAGCAGCCAAGGGGGTCGCATCGGGGAGACCCAGTACTTC.

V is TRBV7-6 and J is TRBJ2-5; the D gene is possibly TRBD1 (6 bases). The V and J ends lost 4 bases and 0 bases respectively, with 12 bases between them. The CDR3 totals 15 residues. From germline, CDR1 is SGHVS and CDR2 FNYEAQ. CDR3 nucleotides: TGTGCCAGCAGCTCCGGGACACCGTACCAAGAGACCCAGTACTTC. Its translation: CASSSGTPYQETQYF.

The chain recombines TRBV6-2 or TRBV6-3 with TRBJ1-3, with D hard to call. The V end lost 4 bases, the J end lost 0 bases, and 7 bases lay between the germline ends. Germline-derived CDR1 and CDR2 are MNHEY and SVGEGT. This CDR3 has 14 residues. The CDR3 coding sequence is TGTGCCAGCAGTTGGGGAACCTCTGGAAACACCATATATTTT. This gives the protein CASSWGTSGNTIYF.

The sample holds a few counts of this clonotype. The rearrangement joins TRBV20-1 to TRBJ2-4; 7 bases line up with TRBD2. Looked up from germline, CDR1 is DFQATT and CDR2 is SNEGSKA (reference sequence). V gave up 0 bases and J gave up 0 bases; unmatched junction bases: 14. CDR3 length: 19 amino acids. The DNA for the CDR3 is TGCAGTGCTAGAGATAGGAGTTGGGAGGGACCATTAGCCAAAAACATTCAGTACTTC. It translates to CSARDRSWEGPLAKNIQYF.

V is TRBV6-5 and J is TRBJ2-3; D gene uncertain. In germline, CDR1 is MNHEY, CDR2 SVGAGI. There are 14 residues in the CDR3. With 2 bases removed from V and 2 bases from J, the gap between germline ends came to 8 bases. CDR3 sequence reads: CASSYVAATDTQYF. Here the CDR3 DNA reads TGTGCCAGCAGTTACGTAGCAGCCACAGATACGCAGTATTTT.

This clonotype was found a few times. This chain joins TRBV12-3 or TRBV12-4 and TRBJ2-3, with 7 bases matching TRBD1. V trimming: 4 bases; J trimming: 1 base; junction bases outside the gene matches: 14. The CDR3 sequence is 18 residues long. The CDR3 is CASSSTGTETSGTDTQYF. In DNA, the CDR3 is TGTGCCAGCAGTTCAACCGGGACAGAGACCTCTGGCACAGATACGCAGTATTTT.